Presented here are 17 T cell receptor beta chains from one specimen sequenced in a study of CD8 T cells in ankylosing spondylitis. In TCRdb, the 5' RACE reads were re-called with MiXCR into one record per CDR3 protein. The sample yields around 490,000 distinct CDR3 sequences, over 4% seen once. Study-wide points: Ankylosing spondylitis blood appeared to carry a characteristic TCR beta motif of several highly homologous variants.

No antigens are known for them. The sample was blood, either unsorted or a sorted T cell fraction (not recorded which). Receptors were obtained from a male donor with ankylosing spondylitis.

This clonotype came up many times. The chain is built from TRBV20-1 and TRBJ1-2, with TRBD1 matching 7 bases. The trim removed 3 bases at V and 7 bases at J, leaving 8 bases unmatched. The CDR3 contains 13 residues. Germline lookup yields CDR1 DFQATT and CDR2 SNEGSKA (reference sequence). For the CDR3, the DNA is TGCAGTGCTAGGAGTAGGGGGCGAAGTGGCTACACCTTC. Encoded protein: CSARSRGRSGYTF.

This clonotype was detected ten times or more. The gene calls are TRBV10-3 and TRBJ2-1; D gene uncertain. CDR1 is ENHRY, CDR2 SYGVKD, per germline. The CDR3 totals 12 residues. The germline V and J ends were trimmed by 5 bases and 8 bases, with 10 bases remaining between them. CDR3 residues: CAISYRVDEQFF. The DNA for the CDR3 is TGTGCCATCAGTTACCGGGTGGATGAGCAGTTCTTC.

Ten or more counts support this clonotype. The J gene is TRBJ1-5, the V gene TRBV27; D might be TRBD1 (6 bases). The CDR3 length is 17 residues. Looked up from germline, CDR1 is MNHEY and CDR2 is SMNVEV (reference sequence). V was pared by 6 bases and J by 0 bases, with 18 bases between. As DNA, the CDR3 is TGTGCCAGCAGCCCAAACGACAGGTCCTATAGCAATCAGCCCCAGCATTTT. Translating it yields CASSPNDRSYSNQPQHF.

This clonotype was seen at least ten times. The chain employs TRBV24-1 and TRBJ2-3, with 9 positions matching TRBD1. J gave up 6 bases and V 4 bases, and 7 bases lay outside the gene matches. Germline V gene lookup returns CDR1 KGHDR and CDR2 SFDVKD. CDR3 length: 15 amino acids. CDR3 in DNA: TGTGCCACCAGTGAACCCGGGACAGGGACGGATACGCAGTATTTT. It translates to CATSEPGTGTDTQYF.

This clonotype came up many times. The J gene is TRBJ2-2, the V gene TRBV10-3, with 9 bases fitting TRBD2. There are 15 residues in the CDR3. V was clipped by 5 bases and J by 8 bases; unmatched bases: 9. Germline CDR1 ENHRY, CDR2 SYGVKD. This CDR3 is CAISRLAEQGGELFF. CDR3 nucleotides: TGTGCCATCAGTAGACTAGCGGAGCAAGGGGGGGAGCTGTTTTTT.

There are many counts of this clonotype. This chain joins TRBV28 and TRBJ2-3; possibly TRBD2 for D (6 bases). This CDR3 contains 14 residues. CDR1 and CDR2 (germline): MDHEN, SYDVKM. V lost 8 bases, J lost 0 bases, and 12 bases lay in between. CDR3 nucleotides: TGTGCCAGCCGAAATAGCGGTAGCACAGATACGCAGTATTTT. Its protein is CASRNSGSTDTQYF.

This clonotype was seen many times. The gene calls are TRBV5-6 and TRBJ2-7; TRBD1 agrees at 7 bases. This CDR3 has 15 amino acids. V lost 0 bases and J lost 4; bases outside the gene matches: 7. Looked up from germline, CDR1 is SGHDT and CDR2 is YYEEEE. The CDR3 DNA reads as TGTGCCAGCAGCTTGGGAGGGGGCCTTCTTTACGAGCAGTACTTC. Protein sequence: CASSLGGGLLYEQYF.

This clonotype was picked up many times. The J gene is TRBJ2-2, the V gene TRBV7-2; 9 nucleotides agree with TRBD1. The germline V gene encodes CDR1 SGHTA and CDR2 FQGNSA. The CDR3 length is 16 residues. The trim removed 5 bases at V and 6 bases at J, leaving 10 bases unmatched. In DNA, the CDR3 is TGTGCCAGCAGCGTAAACAGGGGGCCTGGCGCCGGGGAGCTGTTTTTT. Translating it yields CASSVNRGPGAGELFF.

This clonotype was seen only a few times. The gene calls are TRBV7-8 and TRBJ2-6, with a possible D match to TRBD2 (5 bases). CDR3 size: 16 residues. Trimming shortened V by 1 base and J by 5 bases, and 12 bases separated the two germline ends. Per germline, CDR1 SGHVS and CDR2 FQNEAQ. This CDR3 reads CASSLVVGLRANVLTF. DNA for the CDR3: TGTGCCAGCAGCTTAGTCGTAGGACTCAGGGCCAACGTCCTGACTTTC.

The V call is TRBV18, the J call TRBJ1-6; 9 bases are a match to TRBD1. Germline V lookup: CDR1 KGHSH, CDR2 LQKENI. J gave up 10 bases and V 2 bases, and 3 bases lay outside the gene matches. CDR3 size: 14 residues. The chain's CDR3 is CASSPTGGGSPLHF. CDR3 DNA sequence: TGTGCCAGCTCACCAACAGGGGGCGGATCACCCCTCCACTTT. The full variable domain, with the rest looked up from reference TRBV18 and TRBJ1-6, is NAGVMQNPRHLVRRRGQEARLRCSPMKGHSHVYWYRQLPEEGLKFMVYLQKENIIDESGMPKERFSAEFPKEGPSILRIQQVVRGDSAAYFCASSPTGGGSPLHFGNGTRLTVT.

This clonotype occurred many times. The chain carries TRBV20-1 and TRBJ1-4, with D perhaps matching TRBD1 (5 bases). This CDR3 spans 13 amino acids. V was clipped by 1 base and J by 8 bases, with 11 bases between them. Germline V gives CDR1 DFQATT, CDR2 SNEGSKA (reference sequence). In nucleotides, the CDR3 is TGCAGTGCTAGAGGGGGGATAGGGGAAAAACTGTTTTTT. Its translation is CSARGGIGEKLFF.

This clonotype was picked up many times. This chain links TRBV29-1 with TRBJ1-2; 8 nucleotides match TRBD1. The CDR3 runs 13 residues. Per the germline V gene, CDR1 is SQVTM and CDR2 is ANQGSEA. J was trimmed by 4 bases and V by 4 bases; bases with no gene match: 5. The CDR3 DNA is TGCAGCGTTGTCGGACAGGGAGGCTATGGCTACACCTTC. The encoded protein is CSVVGQGGYGYTF.

Many counts were recorded for this clonotype. The gene calls are TRBV24-1 and TRBJ2-3; 8 nucleotides agree with TRBD1. Germline CDR1 is KGHDR and CDR2 is SFDVKD. With V trimmed by 4 bases and J by 3 bases, 5 bases remained unmatched. This CDR3 spans 15 amino acids. Here the CDR3 reads CATSDLGQGTDTQYF. For the CDR3, the DNA is TGTGCCACCAGTGACCTCGGACAGGGAACAGATACGCAGTATTTT.

This clonotype has ten or more counts. The V and J genes are TRBV27 and TRBJ2-3; 9 bases align to TRBD2. The CDR3 is 18 amino acids. CDR1 is MNHEY and CDR2 is SMNVEV in the germline V gene (reference sequence). Germline trimming cut 3 bases from V and 5 bases from J; bases unmatched to any gene: 15. CDR3 sequence: CASSFTKRLAGKEDTQYF. CDR3 coding DNA: TGTGCCAGCAGTTTCACGAAGAGGCTAGCGGGGAAGGAAGATACGCAGTATTTT.

This clonotype was seen only a few times. The gene calls are TRBV7-2 and TRBJ2-7, with a possible D match to TRBD1 (5 bases). The CDR3 is made up of 15 amino acids. Trimming took 5 bases from V and 0 from J, leaving 14 bases between them. CDR1 and CDR2 from the germline V gene are SGHTA and FQGNSA. CDR3 sequence (DNA): TGTGCCAGCAGCCGAGACAGAACTACCTCCTACGAGCAGTACTTC. This sequence encodes CASSRDRTTSYEQYF.

There are many counts of this clonotype. V usage is TRBV5-5 and J usage is TRBJ2-1, with TRBD2 matching over 10 bases. After removal of 0 bases from V and 4 bases from J, the junction contained 7 bases not matched to a gene. CDR1 and CDR2 from the germline V gene are SGHKS and YYEKEE (reference sequence). The CDR3 spans 17 residues. CDR3 DNA: TGTGCCAGCAGCTTGGCTTTAGCGGGGGGATTTTACAATGAGCAGTTCTTC. It yields the protein CASSLALAGGFYNEQFF.

This clonotype has ten or more counts. J is TRBJ1-5 and V is TRBV20-1, with D perhaps TRBD1 (5 bases). V lost 6 bases to trimming and J lost 3 bases, with 15 bases between them. Germline V gene sequence: CDR1 DFQATT, CDR2 SNEGSKA (reference sequence). CDR3 length: 14 residues. CDR3 DNA sequence: TGCAGTGCACAGGCTAGGATCGACAATCAGCCCCAGCATTTT. Translated: CSAQARIDNQPQHF.